This paragraph reports one TCR beta chain. Its antigen remains unidentified. The record has no base qualities; no much larger clone is one base away. The data originate from a study of cytomegalovirus exposure and HLA in healthy donors (dated by TCRdb to the late 2010s). Notes on the research overall: An earlier analysis of approximately 600 of the donors reported more than 250 Gb of sequence data and 120 million or so unique TCR beta sequences from about 180 million T cells. An early release covering just under 650 HLA-typed donors comprised roughly 300 gigabases of sequencing data and 85 million or so unique TCR sequences. The genetic ancestry cluster associated with self-reported Caucasian donors included approximately 85% of the roughly 360 genotyped donors. The study aimed to test whether signatures of past pathogen exposure could be identified by cataloging public T cell receptors. The study profiled the T cell repertoires of 666 subjects by immunosequencing and related them to cytomegalovirus serostatus. Besides the first cohort of around 700 subjects, a separate validation cohort made up of roughly 130 different subjects was used. High-throughput TCR immunosequencing, statistical association of individual TCRs with disease status, and machine learning were combined to predict cytomegalovirus infection status. A later analysis re-examined previously published TCR beta repertoires from more than 550 donors and added high-resolution HLA genotyping to investigate patterns of TCR occurrence. The later analysis used no new phenotypic data to find candidate immune exposures, relying instead on TCR beta sequences and their occurrence across donors. An earlier analysis of 587 of the donors applied high-throughput TCR beta sequencing to assess whether each TCR beta V gene segment acted as functional or pseudogenic. Donor age, sex, ethnicity and CMV serostatus were compiled together with the repertoire data. Genome-wide SNP genotypes for about 60% of the roughly 670 donors were used in a later genetic analysis, which treated that subset as a discovery cohort. All discovery cohort repertoires had been generated on a single sequencing platform. HLA typing covered class I and class II loci at four-digit resolution. Typing coverage differed by locus: A, B, C, DRB1 and DQB1 were typed in about 629-640 donors, DQA1 in approximately 520, DPA1 in 600 to 610, and DPB1 in 472. Five DR-DQ haplotypes were handled as single units for association and clustering because linkage in the cohort was strong. Across approximately 420 genotyped donors of the cohort, an average of roughly 250,000 unique TCR beta nucleotide sequences per donor were sequenced, and about a sixth of those sequences were non-productive. Study-wide findings and limitations: According to a later analysis, most CMV-associated TCR beta chains appeared to be HLA-restricted, and the HLA associations seemed to be driven largely by CMV exposure. A later genetic analysis reported fewer N-insertions in productive TCRs among donors in an Asian-associated ancestry cluster than the roughly 700-donor mean. Fewer than 20 rarely observed V segments, including chromosome 9 orphons, were excluded from the earlier analysis of 550 to 700 of the donors because counts were too low. In an earlier analysis of under 600 of the donors, most TCR beta V segments were observed in productive rearrangements about 87% or about 30% of the time, broadly matching IMGT annotations. Some IMGT-functional V segments, including TRBV6-2 and TRBV6-3, could not be told apart with the 87-base-pair reads, so those segments were excluded. The only immune exposure information available for the cohort was CMV serostatus. When HLA alleles, especially DR and DQ, strongly co-occurred, attributing TCR associations to individual alleles was difficult. According to a later analysis, parvovirus B19, influenza, CMV and Epstein-Barr virus appeared linked to several top co-occurrence clusters. A further reported finding was that TCR beta sequences accurately predicted the HLA-A and HLA-B alleles for most subjects in the first cohort. In a later analysis, HLA-associated TCR beta chains showed more clonal expansion and lower generation probabilities than non-associated chains that were equally common. The authors suggested that the approach could potentially be extended to other disease states and immunological phenotypes. Correlated functional status among segregating V segments might be attributable to linkage disequilibrium, but an unknown experimental factor could not be ruled out. A group of highly shared sequence variants was considered likely to be a technical artifact of the sequencing pipeline. The study listed 150 to 200 TCR beta chains as associated with cytomegalovirus. A few of the identified cytomegalovirus-associated TCR beta chains were confirmed in vitro to be specific for cytomegalovirus antigens. Presence/absence analyses assumed roughly uniform sequencing depth across donors, an assumption that may not hold. A later genetic analysis associated a missense DCLRE1C variant with V-gene and J-gene trimming of TCR beta chains, and an independent cohort replicated the association. Cytomegalovirus status was reported to be diagnosed by the classifier with high specificity and sensitivity in both the original and validation cohorts. In a later analysis, the rate of TCR association differed among HLA loci, with DRB1 alleles having the most associated TCRs and HLA-C alleles having the fewest. Most TCR sequences were observed very rarely across donors, whereas some public TCRs were present in many individuals. At a false discovery rate of 0.05, a later analysis linked 15,000 to 20,000 TCR beta sequences to specific HLA alleles. Because HLA typing was missing for some donors at each locus, association tests included only the typed subset. In this cohort, only TCR beta chains were sequenced, and detectable features were limited by the absence of alpha or paired-chain data.

In total, just over 650 healthy bone marrow donors made up the cohort. All cohort members were sampled while nominally healthy, although unrecorded immune exposures were likely present. The donor was CMV seronegative and belonged to the group of over 300 seronegative cohort members. A peripheral blood sample was provided by each donor, and peripheral blood mononuclear cells were used for TCR beta sequencing. Genomic DNA extraction from the blood cell samples was performed with the Qiagen DNeasy Blood Extraction Kit. The library was obtained by the immunoSEQ multiplex PCR assay. For the multiplex PCR, a mixture combining 60 forward primers for TCR Vbeta segments and 13 reverse primers for TCR Jbeta segments was used. The CDR3 region of rearranged TCR beta genes was amplified from genomic DNA by a multiplex PCR assay. Amplified TCR beta libraries were sequenced as 87-base-pair reads on the Illumina HiSeq System. Per the original workflow: A later analysis tallied around 82 million unique TCR beta chains across the 666 repertoires, and about 12 million of those chains were shared by two or more donors. A nearest-neighbor algorithm error-corrected the raw reads and collapsed the reads into unique sequences, merging closely related sequences to remove PCR and sequencing errors. CDR3 sequences were aligned to IMGT reference sequences to assign V, D and J gene segments. Each retained sequence needed at least a six-nucleotide match to both a V gene segment and a J gene segment. A rearrangement was called productive if the CDR3 had no stop codons and remained in frame with V and J, and every other rearrangement was called non-productive. Following IMGT convention, CDR3 was defined as the stretch from the second conserved V-encoded cysteine up to the conserved J-encoded phenylalanine. Sequences without an unambiguous match to a single V gene segment were excluded from the earlier analysis of about 630 of the donors. In an earlier analysis of approximately 590 of the donors, V segments were called functional above 56.7% productive rearrangements and were called segregating when the between-donor standard deviation exceeded 5%. A statistical classification framework was built for diagnosing cytomegalovirus status from the catalog of TCR beta chain sequences. In a later analysis, V and J genes were assigned by comparing TCR nucleotide sequences against IMGT/GENE-DB human TR gene sequences. The TCRdist pipeline was used in a later analysis to assign CDR3 sequences and most-parsimonious VDJ recombination scenarios. In a later analysis, each TCR beta chain was defined by its CDR3 amino acid sequence together with its V-gene family, and reads without a unique V-gene family were excluded. In a later analysis, fewer than 650 highly shared, low-generation-probability nucleotide sequences were removed to address suspected cross-contamination and a sequencing artifact. A later analysis calculated a clonal expansion index for each public chain from normalized within-repertoire ranks of inferred template counts. In a later analysis, generation probabilities were computed with a VDJ recombination model fitted to out-of-frame rearrangements, and the resulting probabilities were checked against IGoR. In a later analysis, hypergeometric tests were used to score TCR-TCR, TCR-HLA and TCR-CMV co-occurrence, with a repertoire-size bias correction applied to TCR pairs. In a later analysis, false discovery rates were estimated by permuting HLA or CMV assignments 20 times. In a later analysis, co-occurring TCRs were grouped using DBSCAN, and TCRdist sequence similarity was added for clustering within HLA-allele-positive subsets. For co-occurrence clustering, repertoires with fewer than 30,000 or more than 120,000 public chains were excluded, along with several repertoires with anomalous nucleotide sharing. The table comes from immuneACCESS by way of TCRdb, which keeps in-frame sequences with V and J called. Part of the clones is missing from these tables; in studies checked, under half for an unresolved V gene and the rest for unknown reasons. V, J and clone size are those of that table, while D and trimming were read from the DNA. The sample table contains 140,000 to 150,000 clones; only one count was recorded for over 75% of them. The top ten hold 1.5% to 2% of the sample.

CDR1 MNHNS and CDR2 SASEGT were looked up in the germline V gene. Reading from cysteine to phenylalanine, the CDR3 counts 15 amino acids. Kept here is only the CDR3 DNA, which spans 45 bases and is read in frame from base 1. V is pruned by 2 bases and J by 6 bases, leaving 6 bases of the junction without a gene match. Sequences were obtained from PBMCs. This chain is built from TRBV6-1 and TRBJ2-1; 8 middle bases align to TRBD2. The sequence was obtained from a man aged 35 to 55 in good health and CMV-seronegative. The base sequence is TGTGCCAGCAGTGAATGGCGGGAGGCCGGCAATGAGCAGTTCTTC. It is translated as CASSEWREAGNEQFF.